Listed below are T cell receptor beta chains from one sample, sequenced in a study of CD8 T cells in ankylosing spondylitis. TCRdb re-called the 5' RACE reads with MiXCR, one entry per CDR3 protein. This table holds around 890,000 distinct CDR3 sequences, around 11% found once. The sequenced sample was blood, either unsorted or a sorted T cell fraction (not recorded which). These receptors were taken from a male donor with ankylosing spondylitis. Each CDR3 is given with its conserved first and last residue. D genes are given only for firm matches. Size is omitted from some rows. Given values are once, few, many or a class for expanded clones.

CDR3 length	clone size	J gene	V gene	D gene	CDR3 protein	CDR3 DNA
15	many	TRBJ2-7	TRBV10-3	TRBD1	CAISAKAGGGNEQYF	TGTGCCATCAGTGCAAAGGCAGGGGGCGGGAACGAGCAGTACTTC
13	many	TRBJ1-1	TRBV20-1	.	CSATGLGGTEAFF	TGCAGTGCCACAGGGTTGGGAGGGACTGAAGCTTTCTTT
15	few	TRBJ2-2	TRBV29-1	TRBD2	CSVEDSGENTGELFF	TGCAGCGTTGAAGATAGCGGGGAGAACACCGGGGAGCTGTTTTTT
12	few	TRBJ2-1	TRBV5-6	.	CASSLPGWEQFF	TGTGCCAGCAGCTTGCCTGGTTGGGAGCAGTTCTTC
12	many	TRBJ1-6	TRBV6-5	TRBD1	CASRTGNSPLHF	TGTGCCAGCAGGACAGGGAATTCACCCCTCCACTTT
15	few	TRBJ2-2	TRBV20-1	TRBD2	CSARPSGSWAGELFF	TGCAGTGCTAGACCTAGCGGGAGCTGGGCCGGGGAGCTGTTTTTT
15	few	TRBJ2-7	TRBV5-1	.	CASSLGGRIDGEQYF	TGCGCCAGCAGCTTGGGTGGGCGGATCGATGGCGAGCAGTACTTC
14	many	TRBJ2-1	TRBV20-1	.	CSAEPGPPANEQFF	TGCAGTGCCGAACCGGGACCCCCTGCCAATGAGCAGTTCTTC
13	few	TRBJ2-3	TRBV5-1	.	CASSLDNPDTQYF	TGCGCCAGCAGCTTGGACAACCCAGATACGCAGTATTTT
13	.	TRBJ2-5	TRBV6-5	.	CASSYPPTETQYF	TGTGCCAGCAGTTATCCCCCAACGGAGACCCAGTACTTC
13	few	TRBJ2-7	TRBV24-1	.	CATSDGQTYEQYF	TGTGCCACCAGTGATGGACAGACCTACGAGCAGTACTTC
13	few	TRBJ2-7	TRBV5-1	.	CASSLGQRNEQYF	TGCGCCAGCAGCTTGGGACAGAGAAACGAGCAGTACTTC
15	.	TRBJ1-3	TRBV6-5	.	CASSYRSGGGNTIYF	TGTGCCAGCAGCTACAGGTCGGGCGGTGGAAACACCATATATTTT
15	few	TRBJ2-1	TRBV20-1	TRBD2	CSAHRTSLSYNEQFF	TGCAGTGCTCATCGGACTAGCCTCTCCTACAATGAGCAGTTCTTC
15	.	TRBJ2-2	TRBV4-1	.	CASSQADRGPGELFF	TGCGCCAGCAGCCAGGCCGATAGAGGTCCCGGGGAGCTGTTTTTT
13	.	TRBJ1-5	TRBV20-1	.	CSARWRVNQPQHF	TGCAGTGCTAGATGGAGGGTTAATCAGCCCCAGCATTTT
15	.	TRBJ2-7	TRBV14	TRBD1	CASSLQPGQPYEQYF	TGTGCCAGCAGTCTACAACCGGGACAGCCGTACGAGCAGTACTTC
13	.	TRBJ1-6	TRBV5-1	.	CASSSAENSPLHF	TGCGCCAGCAGCTCGGCAGAAAATTCACCCCTCCACTTT
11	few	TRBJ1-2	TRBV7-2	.	CASSSGRARTF	TGTGCCAGCAGCTCTGGACGGGCGAGGACCTTC
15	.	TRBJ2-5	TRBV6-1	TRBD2	CASRLHGGREETQYF	TGTGCCAGCAGATTGCACGGCGGGAGAGAAGAGACCCAGTACTTC
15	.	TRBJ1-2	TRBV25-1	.	CASSPPTGNFYGYTF	TGTGCCAGCAGTCCCCCGACAGGAAACTTCTATGGCTACACCTTC
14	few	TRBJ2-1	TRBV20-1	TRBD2	CSATGLAGPNEQFF	TGCAGTGCTACGGGACTAGCGGGACCCAATGAGCAGTTCTTC
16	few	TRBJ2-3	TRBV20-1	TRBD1	CSASPWGTGTTDTQYF	TGCAGTGCTAGCCCCTGGGGGACAGGGACCACAGATACGCAGTATTTT
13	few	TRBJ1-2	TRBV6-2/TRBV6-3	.	CASSHDGDYGYTF	TGTGCCAGCAGTCACGACGGAGACTATGGCTACACCTTC
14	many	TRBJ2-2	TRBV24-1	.	CATRAGATTGELFF	TGTGCCACCAGGGCAGGGGCGACCACCGGGGAGCTGTTTTTT
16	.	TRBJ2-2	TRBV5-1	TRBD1	CACRTGVLINTGELFF	TGCGCCTGCAGGACAGGGGTCCTTATCAACACCGGGGAGCTGTTTTTT
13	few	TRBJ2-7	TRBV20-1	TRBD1	CSAPGQVYYEQYF	TGCAGTGCCCCGGGACAGGTGTACTACGAGCAGTACTTC
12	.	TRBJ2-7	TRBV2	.	CASSGDTYEQYF	TGTGCCAGCAGTGGGGACACGTACGAGCAGTACTTC
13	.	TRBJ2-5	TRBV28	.	CASSLWDQETQYF	TGTGCCAGCAGTTTATGGGACCAAGAGACCCAGTACTTC
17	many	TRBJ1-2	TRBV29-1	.	CSVGRATVKTTNYGYTF	TGCAGCGTTGGGAGGGCAACAGTGAAAACAACTAACTATGGCTACACCTTC
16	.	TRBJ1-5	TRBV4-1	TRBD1	CASSQGLPGGIQPQHF	TGCGCCAGCAGCCAAGGGCTCCCAGGGGGAATTCAGCCCCAGCATTTT
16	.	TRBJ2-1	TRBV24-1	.	CATSDPGATSLSEQFF	TGTGCCACCAGTGACCCGGGGGCGACTAGTCTCAGTGAGCAGTTCTTC
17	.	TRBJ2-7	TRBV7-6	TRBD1	CASSFNRTGRISYEQYF	TGTGCCAGCAGCTTCAACAGGACAGGGCGCATTTCCTACGAGCAGTACTTC
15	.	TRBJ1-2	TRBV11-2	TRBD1	CASSLIGTGGYGYTF	TGTGCCAGCAGCTTAATAGGGACAGGGGGCTATGGCTACACCTTC
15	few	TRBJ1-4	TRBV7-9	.	CASSLTRGGDEKLFF	TGTGCCAGCAGCCTTACGCGGGGCGGAGACGAAAAACTGTTTTTT
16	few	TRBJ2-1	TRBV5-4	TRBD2	CASSLKVGGGPNEQFF	TGTGCCAGCAGCTTGAAGGTTGGCGGGGGACCAAATGAGCAGTTCTTC
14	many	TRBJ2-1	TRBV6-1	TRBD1	CASRRDRLYNEQFF	TGTGCCAGCAGACGGGACAGGTTATACAATGAGCAGTTCTTC
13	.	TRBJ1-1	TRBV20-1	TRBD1	CSAIDKQGWEAFF	TGCAGTGCTATAGACAAACAGGGGTGGGAAGCTTTCTTT
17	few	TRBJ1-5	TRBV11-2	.	CASSLEATGLSNQPQHF	TGTGCCAGCAGCTTAGAAGCTACAGGGTTGAGCAATCAGCCCCAGCATTTT
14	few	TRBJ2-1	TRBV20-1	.	CSATTHSSYNEQFF	TGCAGTGCTACAACTCATAGCTCCTACAATGAGCAGTTCTTC
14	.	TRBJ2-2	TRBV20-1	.	CSARRSGGPGELFF	TGCAGTGCTAGGAGATCCGGGGGACCCGGGGAGCTGTTTTTT
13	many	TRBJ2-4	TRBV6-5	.	CASSYSRKNIQYF	TGTGCCAGCAGTTACTCGAGAAAAAACATTCAGTACTTC
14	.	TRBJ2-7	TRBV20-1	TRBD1	CSAKDDRGSGEQYF	TGCAGTGCTAAAGACGACAGGGGGTCTGGCGAGCAGTACTTC
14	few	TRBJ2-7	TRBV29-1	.	CSVYDGTVAYEQYF	TGCAGCGTATACGACGGGACCGTAGCCTACGAGCAGTACTTC
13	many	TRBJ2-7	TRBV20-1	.	CSARGRHTYEQYF	TGCAGTGCTAGAGGGAGACACACCTACGAGCAGTACTTC
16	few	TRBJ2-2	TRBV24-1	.	CATSDPGWPHTGELFF	TGTGCCACCAGTGATCCAGGGTGGCCACACACCGGGGAGCTGTTTTTT
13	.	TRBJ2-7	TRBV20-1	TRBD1	CSAMDRESYEQYF	TGCAGTGCGATGGACAGGGAATCCTACGAGCAGTACTTC
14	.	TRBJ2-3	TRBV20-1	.	CSAARGPSTDTQYF	TGCAGTGCTGCTCGGGGGCCCAGCACAGATACGCAGTATTTT